This T cell receptor (beta chain) was sequenced for a study of blood T cell repertoires in COVID-19. The wider study: There were acute and convalescent COVID-19 samples, and they came from the United States, Italy and Spain. PBMCs, B-cell-depleted T cells, or T cells were the source of the cDNA or gDNA that made up the material.

After removal of 2 bases from V and 1 base from J, the junction contained 8 bases not matched to a gene. The germline V gene has CDR1 MGHRA and CDR2 YSYEKL. This CDR3 has 17 amino acids. Original analysis: Counts of nucleated cells, estimated from reference gene primer amplification, were obtained. Sequencing used immunoSEQ multiplex PCR; TCRdb keeps in-frame clones, though not all of them. D and trimming were read from the DNA, whereas the V and J calls and clone size are those reported in that table. Of under 50,000 clones in the sample, nearly 90% were seen once. The V call is TRBV4-1, the J call TRBJ1-3; TRBD1 aligns across 7 bases. Sequencing was done on a sample of peripheral blood. The sequence came from an older man with active COVID-19. The CDR3 nucleotides read TGCGCCAGCAGCCAAAAGGGACAGTCGGTGTCTGGAAACACCATATATTTT. It is translated as CASSQKGQSVSGNTIYF.